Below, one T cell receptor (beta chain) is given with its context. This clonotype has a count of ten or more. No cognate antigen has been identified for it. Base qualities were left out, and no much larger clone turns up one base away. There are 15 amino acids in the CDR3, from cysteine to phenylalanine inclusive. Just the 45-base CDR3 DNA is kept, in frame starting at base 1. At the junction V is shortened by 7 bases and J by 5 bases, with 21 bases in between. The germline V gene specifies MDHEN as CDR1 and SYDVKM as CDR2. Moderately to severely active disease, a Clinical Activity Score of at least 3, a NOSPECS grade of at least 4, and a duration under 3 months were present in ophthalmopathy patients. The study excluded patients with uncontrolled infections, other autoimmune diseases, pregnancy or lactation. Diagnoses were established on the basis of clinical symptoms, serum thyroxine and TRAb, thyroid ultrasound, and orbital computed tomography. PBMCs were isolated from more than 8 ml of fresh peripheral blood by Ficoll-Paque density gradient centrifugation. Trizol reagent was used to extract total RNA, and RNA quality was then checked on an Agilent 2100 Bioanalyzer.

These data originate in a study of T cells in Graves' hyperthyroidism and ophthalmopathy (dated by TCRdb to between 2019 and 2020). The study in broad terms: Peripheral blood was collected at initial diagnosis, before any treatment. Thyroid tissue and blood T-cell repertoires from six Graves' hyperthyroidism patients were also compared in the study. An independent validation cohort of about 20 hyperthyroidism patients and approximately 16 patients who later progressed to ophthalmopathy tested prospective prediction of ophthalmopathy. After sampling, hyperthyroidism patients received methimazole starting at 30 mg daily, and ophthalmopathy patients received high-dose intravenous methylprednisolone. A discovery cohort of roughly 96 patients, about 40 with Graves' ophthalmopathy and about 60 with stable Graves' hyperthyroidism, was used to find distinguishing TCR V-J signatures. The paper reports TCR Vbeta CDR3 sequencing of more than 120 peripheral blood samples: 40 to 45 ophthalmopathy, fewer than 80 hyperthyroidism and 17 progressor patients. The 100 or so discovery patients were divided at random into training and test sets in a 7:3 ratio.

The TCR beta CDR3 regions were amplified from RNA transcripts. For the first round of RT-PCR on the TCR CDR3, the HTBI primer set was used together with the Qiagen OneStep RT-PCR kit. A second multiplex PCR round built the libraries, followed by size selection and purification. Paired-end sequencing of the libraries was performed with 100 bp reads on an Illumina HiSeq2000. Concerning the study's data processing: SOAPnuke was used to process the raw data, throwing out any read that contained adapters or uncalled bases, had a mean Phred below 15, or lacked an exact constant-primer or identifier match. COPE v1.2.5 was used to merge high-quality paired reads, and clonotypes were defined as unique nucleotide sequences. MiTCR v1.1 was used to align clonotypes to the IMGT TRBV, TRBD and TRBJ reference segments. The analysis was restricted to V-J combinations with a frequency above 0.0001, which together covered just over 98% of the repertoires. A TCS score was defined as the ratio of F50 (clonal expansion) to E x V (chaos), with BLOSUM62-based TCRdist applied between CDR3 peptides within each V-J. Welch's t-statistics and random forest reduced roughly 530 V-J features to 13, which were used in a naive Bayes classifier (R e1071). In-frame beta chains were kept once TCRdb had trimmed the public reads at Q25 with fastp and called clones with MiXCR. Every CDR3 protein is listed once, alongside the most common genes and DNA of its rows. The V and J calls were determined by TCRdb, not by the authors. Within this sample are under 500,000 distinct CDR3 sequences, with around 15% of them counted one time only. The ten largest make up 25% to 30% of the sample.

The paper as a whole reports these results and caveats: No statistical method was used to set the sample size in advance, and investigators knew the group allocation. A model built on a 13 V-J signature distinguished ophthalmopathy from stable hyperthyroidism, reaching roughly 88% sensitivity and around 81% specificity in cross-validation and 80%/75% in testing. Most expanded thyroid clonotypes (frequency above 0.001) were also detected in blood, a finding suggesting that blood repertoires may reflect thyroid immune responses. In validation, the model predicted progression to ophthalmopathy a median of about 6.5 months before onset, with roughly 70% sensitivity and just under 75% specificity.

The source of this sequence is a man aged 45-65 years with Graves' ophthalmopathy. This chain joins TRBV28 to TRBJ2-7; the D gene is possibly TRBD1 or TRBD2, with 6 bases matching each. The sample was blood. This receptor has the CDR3 CASNIGGGKVDEQYF. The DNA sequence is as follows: TGTGCCAGCAACATTGGAGGGGGAAAGGTCGACGAGCAGTACTTC.